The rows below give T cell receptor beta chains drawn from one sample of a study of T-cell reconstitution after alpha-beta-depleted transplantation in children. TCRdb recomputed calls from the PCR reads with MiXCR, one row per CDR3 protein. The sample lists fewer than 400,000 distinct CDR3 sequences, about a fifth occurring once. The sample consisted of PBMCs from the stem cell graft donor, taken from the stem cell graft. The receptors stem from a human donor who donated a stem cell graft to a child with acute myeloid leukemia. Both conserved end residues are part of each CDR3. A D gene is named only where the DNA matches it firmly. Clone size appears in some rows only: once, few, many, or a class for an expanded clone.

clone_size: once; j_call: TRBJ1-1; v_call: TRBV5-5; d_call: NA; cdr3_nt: TGTGCCAGCAGCTCAGGGGTACTCGCGGAGAACACTGAAGCTTTCTTT; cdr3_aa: CASSSGVLAENTEAFF
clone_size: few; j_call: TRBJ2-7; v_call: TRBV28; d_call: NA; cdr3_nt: TGTGCCAGCAGTACCCACGCAGCAGCCTACGAGCAGTACTTC; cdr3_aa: CASSTHAAAYEQYF
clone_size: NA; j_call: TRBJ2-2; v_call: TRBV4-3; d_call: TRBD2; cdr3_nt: TGCGCCAGCAGCCTCGCCTTAGCGGGAAGTAGGACCGGGGAGCTGTTTTTT; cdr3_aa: CASSLALAGSRTGELFF
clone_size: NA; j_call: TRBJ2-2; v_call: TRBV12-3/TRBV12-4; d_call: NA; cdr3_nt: TGTGCCAGCAGTTTTGGGCTATCGAGCACCGGGGAGCTGTTTTTT; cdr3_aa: CASSFGLSSTGELFF
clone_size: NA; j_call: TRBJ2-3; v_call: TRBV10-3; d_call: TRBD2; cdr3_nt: TGTGCCATCAGTACTAGCGGGAAAACAGATACGCAGTATTTT; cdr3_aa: CAISTSGKTDTQYF
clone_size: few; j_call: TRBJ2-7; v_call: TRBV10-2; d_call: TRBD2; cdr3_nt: TGCGCCAGCCAGAGTCGGCGACTAGCGGGAGGCGAGCAGTACTTC; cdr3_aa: CASQSRRLAGGEQYF
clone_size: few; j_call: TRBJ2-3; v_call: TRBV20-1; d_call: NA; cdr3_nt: TGCAGTGCTATGCGGGTCCCCTCCACAGATACGCAGTATTTT; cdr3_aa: CSAMRVPSTDTQYF
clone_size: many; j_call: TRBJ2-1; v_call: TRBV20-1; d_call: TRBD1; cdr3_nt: TGCAGTGCGCGGATCGACAGGGGTGAGCAGTTCTTC; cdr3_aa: CSARIDRGEQFF
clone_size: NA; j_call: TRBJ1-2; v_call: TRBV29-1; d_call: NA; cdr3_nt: TGCAGCGCTACCCGACAGGACATTAACTATGGCTACACCTTC; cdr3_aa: CSATRQDINYGYTF
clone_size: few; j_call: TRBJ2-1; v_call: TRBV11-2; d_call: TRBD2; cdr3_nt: TGTGCCAGCAGCTTGGGTTCTAGCGGGAGTAACAATGAGCAGTTCTTC; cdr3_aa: CASSLGSSGSNNEQFF
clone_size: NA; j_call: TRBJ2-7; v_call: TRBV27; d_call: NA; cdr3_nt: TGTGCCAGCAGTTTATCGGGACGGACCTACGAGCAGTACTTC; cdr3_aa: CASSLSGRTYEQYF
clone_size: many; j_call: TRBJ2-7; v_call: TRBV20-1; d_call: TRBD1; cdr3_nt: TGCAGTGCTACGGGACAGGAATTCTACGAGCAGTACTTC; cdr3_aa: CSATGQEFYEQYF
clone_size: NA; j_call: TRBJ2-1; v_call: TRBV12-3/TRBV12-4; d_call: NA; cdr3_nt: TGTGCCAGCAGTTTAGCGGTTAACAATGAGCAGTTCTTC; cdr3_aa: CASSLAVNNEQFF
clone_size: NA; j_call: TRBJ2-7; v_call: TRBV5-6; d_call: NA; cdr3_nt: TGTGCCAGCAGCCTTGATTGGGGCCCCCTCAGCTCCTACGAGCAGTACTTC; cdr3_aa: CASSLDWGPLSSYEQYF
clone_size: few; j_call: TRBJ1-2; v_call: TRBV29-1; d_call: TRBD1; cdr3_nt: TGCAGCGTTTCCGGGACAGGGGCTAACTATGGCTACACCTTC; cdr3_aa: CSVSGTGANYGYTF
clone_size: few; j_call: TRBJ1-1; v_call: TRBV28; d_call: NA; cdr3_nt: TGTGCCAGCAGTTTATTGGCGGTGCAGGGGAACACTGAAGCTTTCTTT; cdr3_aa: CASSLLAVQGNTEAFF
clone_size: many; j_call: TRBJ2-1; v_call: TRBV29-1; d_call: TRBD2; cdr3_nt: TGCAGCGTTGAAGATCTTATCATAGGGACTAGCCCTGCCCTCAATGAGCAGTTCTTC; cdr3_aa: CSVEDLIIGTSPALNEQFF
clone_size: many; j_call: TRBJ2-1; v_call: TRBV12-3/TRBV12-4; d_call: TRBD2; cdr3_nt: TGTGCCAGCAGCCCCTGGGAGACTAGCGACGACAATGAGCAGTTCTTC; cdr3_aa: CASSPWETSDDNEQFF
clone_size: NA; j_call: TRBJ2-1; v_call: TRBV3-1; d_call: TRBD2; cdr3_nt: TGTGCCAGCAGCCAGACACTAGCGGACTACAATGAGCAGTTCTTC; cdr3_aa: CASSQTLADYNEQFF
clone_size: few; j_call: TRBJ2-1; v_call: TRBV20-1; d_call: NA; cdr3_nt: TGCAGTGCTAGTAGGGGGGCAGGAGAGCAGTTCTTC; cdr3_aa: CSASRGAGEQFF
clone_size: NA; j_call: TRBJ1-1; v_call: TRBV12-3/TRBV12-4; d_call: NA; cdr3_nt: TGTGCCAGCAGTTTTCAGGCGGGGGCGATCAACACTGAAGCTTTCTTT; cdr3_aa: CASSFQAGAINTEAFF
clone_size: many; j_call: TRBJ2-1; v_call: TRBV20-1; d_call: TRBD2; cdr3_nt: TGCAGTGCCTCCGGGACTAGCGGGAGTCATGAGCAGTTCTTC; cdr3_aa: CSASGTSGSHEQFF
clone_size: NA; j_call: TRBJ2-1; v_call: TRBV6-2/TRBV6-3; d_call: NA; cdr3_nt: TGTGCCAGCAGTTCGCAGGGTATCTCCTACAATGAGCAGTTCTTC; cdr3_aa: CASSSQGISYNEQFF
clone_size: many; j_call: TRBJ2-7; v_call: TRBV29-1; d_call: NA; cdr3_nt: TGCAGCGTTGAAGATCCGGGAACCGGCGAGCAGTACTTC; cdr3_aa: CSVEDPGTGEQYF
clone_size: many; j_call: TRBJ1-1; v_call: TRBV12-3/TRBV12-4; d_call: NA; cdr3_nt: TGTGCCAGCAGTCCACTTTCGGGAAACACTGAAGCTTTCTTT; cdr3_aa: CASSPLSGNTEAFF
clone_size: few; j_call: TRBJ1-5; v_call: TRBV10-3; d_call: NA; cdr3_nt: TGTGCCATCAGTGACAGCTATAGCAATCAGCCCCAGCATTTT; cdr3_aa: CAISDSYSNQPQHF
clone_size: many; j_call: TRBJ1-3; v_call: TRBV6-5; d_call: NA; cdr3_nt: TGTGCCAGCAGTTACTCTACAGGGTTTGGAAACACCATATATTTT; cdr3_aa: CASSYSTGFGNTIYF
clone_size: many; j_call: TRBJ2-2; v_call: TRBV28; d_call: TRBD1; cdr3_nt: TGTGCCAGCAGTCCTGGACAGGGCACCGGGGAGCTGTTTTTT; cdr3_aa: CASSPGQGTGELFF
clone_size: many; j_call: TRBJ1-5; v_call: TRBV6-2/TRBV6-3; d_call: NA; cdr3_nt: TGTGCCACGACCATCGGGGGATTTCAGCCCCAGCATTTT; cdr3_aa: CATTIGGFQPQHF
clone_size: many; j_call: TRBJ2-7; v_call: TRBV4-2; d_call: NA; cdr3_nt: TGTGCCAGCAGCCAAGGTTTCACGGGCTACGAGCAGTACTTC; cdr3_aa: CASSQGFTGYEQYF
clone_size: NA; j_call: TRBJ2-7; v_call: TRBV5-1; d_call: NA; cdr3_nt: TGCGCCAGCAGCTTGGTATCCAGGACCTACGAGCAGTACTTC; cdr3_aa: CASSLVSRTYEQYF
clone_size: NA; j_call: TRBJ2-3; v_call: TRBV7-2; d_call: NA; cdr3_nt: TGTGCCAGCAGCTTAGCGAACAGTCGGGCGGCAGATACGCAGTATTTT; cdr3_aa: CASSLANSRAADTQYF
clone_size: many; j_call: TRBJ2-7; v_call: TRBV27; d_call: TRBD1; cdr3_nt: TGTGCCAGCAGTCGACAGGGGGTATCCTACGAGCAGTACTTC; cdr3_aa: CASSRQGVSYEQYF
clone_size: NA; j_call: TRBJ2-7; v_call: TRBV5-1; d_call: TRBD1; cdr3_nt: TGCGCCAGCACGGACAGGGGGCGCGCCAGATCCTACGAGCAGTACTTC; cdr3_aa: CASTDRGRARSYEQYF
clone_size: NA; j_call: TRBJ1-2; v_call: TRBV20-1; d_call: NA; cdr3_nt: TGCAGTGCCCAGGGATTGGGCGGCTACACCTTC; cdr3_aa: CSAQGLGGYTF
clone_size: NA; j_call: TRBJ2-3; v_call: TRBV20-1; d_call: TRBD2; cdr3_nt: TGCAGTGCCGTAAAAATAGCGGGAACAGATACGCAGTATTTT; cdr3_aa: CSAVKIAGTDTQYF
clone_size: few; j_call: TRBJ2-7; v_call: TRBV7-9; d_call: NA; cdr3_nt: TGTGCCAGCAGCTTAAGCCAGTACGACCTTTGGTACTTC; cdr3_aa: CASSLSQYDLWYF
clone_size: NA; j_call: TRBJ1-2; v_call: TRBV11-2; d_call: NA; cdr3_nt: TGTGCCAGCAGCTTAGATGGGTATACCGGGGGATCTGGCTACACCTTC; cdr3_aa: CASSLDGYTGGSGYTF
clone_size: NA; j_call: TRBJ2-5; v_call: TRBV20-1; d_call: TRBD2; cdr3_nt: TGCAGTGCTGGCTCTCGGGGGGGAAAAGAGACCCAGTACTTC; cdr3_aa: CSAGSRGGKETQYF
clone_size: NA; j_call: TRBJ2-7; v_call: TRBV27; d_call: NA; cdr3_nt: TGTGCCAGCAGTTTTGGCAGAGACTACGAGCAGTACTTC; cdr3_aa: CASSFGRDYEQYF
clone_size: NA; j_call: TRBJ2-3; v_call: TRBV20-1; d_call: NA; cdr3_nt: TGCAGTGCTAGAGATCCGGGGGTCGGGGAGACAGATACGCAGTATTTT; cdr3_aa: CSARDPGVGETDTQYF
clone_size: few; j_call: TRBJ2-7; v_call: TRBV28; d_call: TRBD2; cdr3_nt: TGTGCCAGCAGTTTCGGAATCGGGACTAGCGACTCCTACGAGCAGTACTTC; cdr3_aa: CASSFGIGTSDSYEQYF
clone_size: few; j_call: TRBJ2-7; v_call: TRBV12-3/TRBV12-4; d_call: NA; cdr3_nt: TGTGCCAGCAGTTTAACTGACAGCCCTCCCGGAGAGCAGTACTTC; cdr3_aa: CASSLTDSPPGEQYF
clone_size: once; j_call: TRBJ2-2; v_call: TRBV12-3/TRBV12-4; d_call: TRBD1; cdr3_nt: TGTGCCAGCAGTTTAACAGGGGTTACCGGGGAGCTGTTTTTT; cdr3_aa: CASSLTGVTGELFF
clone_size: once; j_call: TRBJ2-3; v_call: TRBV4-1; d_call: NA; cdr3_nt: TGCGCCAGCAGCCAAGATTACGGAACAGCTGATACGCAGTATTTT; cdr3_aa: CASSQDYGTADTQYF
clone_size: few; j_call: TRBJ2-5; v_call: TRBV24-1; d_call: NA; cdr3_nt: TGTGCCACCAGTGATTTGAGATGGGGAGGCCAAGAGACCCAGTACTTC; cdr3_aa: CATSDLRWGGQETQYF
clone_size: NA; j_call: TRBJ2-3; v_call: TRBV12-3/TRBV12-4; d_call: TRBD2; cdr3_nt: TGTGCCAGCAGTCCAGGGACTAGCGGGATGGTAGATACGCAGTATTTT; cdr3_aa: CASSPGTSGMVDTQYF